This TCR beta chain was recovered during a study of T cell repertoires in cytomegalovirus infection. Turning to the study itself: Indications of both CMV infection and matching HLA type were provided by public TCR beta signatures.

MiXCR, applied by TCRdb to the reads, yields one record per CDR3 protein. This table has approximately 200,000 distinct CDR3 sequences, approximately 30% appearing once. This clonotype was seen a handful of times. The target antigen is unknown. The V gene lost 7 bases and the J gene lost 6 bases, with 16 bases spanning the gap. The V gene's germline CDR1 is MNHNS and CDR2 SASEGT. This CDR3 has 14 residues. Study findings and constraints: HLA-C-restricted TCR beta clonotypes specific for CMV led the ex vivo response. Cumulative public TCR beta family frequency identified carriers of CMV plus the relevant HLA.

The J gene is TRBJ1-5, the V gene TRBV6-1; possibly TRBD1 for D (5 bases). This receptor was taken from a human donor in good health (CMV status not recorded). Some clones in this sample may be carry-over from other donors' samples. The sample consisted of PBMCs. Here the CDR3 DNA reads TGTGCCAGCAATCCCGGGGGTGGCGGTCAGCCCCAGCATTTT. This encodes CASNPGGGGQPQHF.